This paragraph covers one TCR beta chain sequence. The antigen remains undetermined. Genomic DNA, the template, was used for profiling of the TCR beta VDJ and CDR3. TCRdb called the reads again in MiXCR, with one record for every CDR3 protein. The sample has 55,000 to 60,000 distinct CDR3 sequences, around 60% seen once. With 4 bases removed from V and 11 bases from J, the gap between germline ends came to 13 bases. CDR3 length equals 13 residues. Germline lookup yields CDR1 SGHKS and CDR2 YYEKEE (reference sequence). Flow cytometry had shown expanded CD8+CD57+ cells in the patients chosen for sequencing. By the time of blood sampling, patients had still received no therapy. The sample belongs to a study of CD8+CD57+ T cells in acquired aplastic anemia. Study as a whole: Sorted CD4+ and CD8+ cells yielded DNA averaging roughly 3.3 ug. General study results and limits: About 30 shared CD8+ CDR3s appeared highly expressed within patients' immunodominant clones.

The sequenced sample consisted of sorted CD4+, CD8+, or CD8+CD57+ T cells (not recorded which) from PBMCs. The receptor comes from a human donor with aplastic anemia. The chain has TRBV5-5 and TRBJ1-6, with a weak D call TRBD1 (6 bases). The CDR3 is CASSPDRGAPLHF. In nucleotides, the CDR3 is TGTGCCAGCAGCCCGGACAGAGGAGCACCCCTCCACTTT.